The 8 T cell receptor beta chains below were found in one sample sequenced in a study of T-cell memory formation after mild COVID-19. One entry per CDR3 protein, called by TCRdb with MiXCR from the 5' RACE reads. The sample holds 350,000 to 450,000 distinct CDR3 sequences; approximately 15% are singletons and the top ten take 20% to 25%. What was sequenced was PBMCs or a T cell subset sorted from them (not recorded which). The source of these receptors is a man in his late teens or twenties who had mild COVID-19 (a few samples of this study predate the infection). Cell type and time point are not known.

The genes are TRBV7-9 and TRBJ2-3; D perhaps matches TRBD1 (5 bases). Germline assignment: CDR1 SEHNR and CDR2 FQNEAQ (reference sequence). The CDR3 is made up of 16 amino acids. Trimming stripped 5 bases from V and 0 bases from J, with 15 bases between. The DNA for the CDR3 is TGTGCCAGCAGCCCCAGTGGGGCCCTTAGCACAGATACGCAGTATTTT. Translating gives CASSPSGALSTDTQYF.

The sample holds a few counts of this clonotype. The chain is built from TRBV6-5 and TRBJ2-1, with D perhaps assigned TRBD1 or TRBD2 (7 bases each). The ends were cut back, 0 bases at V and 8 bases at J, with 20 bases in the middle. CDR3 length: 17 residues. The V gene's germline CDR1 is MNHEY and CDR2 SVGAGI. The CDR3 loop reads CASSYSMPQGGFHEQFF. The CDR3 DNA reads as TGTGCCAGCAGTTACTCGATGCCCCAGGGGGGGTTTCATGAGCAGTTCTTC.

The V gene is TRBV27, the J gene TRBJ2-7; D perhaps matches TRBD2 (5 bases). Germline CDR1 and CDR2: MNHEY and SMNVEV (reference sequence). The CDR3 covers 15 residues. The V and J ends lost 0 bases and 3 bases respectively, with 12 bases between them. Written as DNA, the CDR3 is TGTGCCAGCAGTTTATCGGCGGGCCGGGGCTACGAGCAGTACTTC. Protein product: CASSLSAGRGYEQYF.

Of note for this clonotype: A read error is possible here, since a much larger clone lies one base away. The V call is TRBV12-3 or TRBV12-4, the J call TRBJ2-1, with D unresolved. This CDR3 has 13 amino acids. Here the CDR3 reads CASSPGPGNEHFF. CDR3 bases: TGTGCCAGCAGCCCCGGGCCTGGCAATGAGCATTTCTTC.

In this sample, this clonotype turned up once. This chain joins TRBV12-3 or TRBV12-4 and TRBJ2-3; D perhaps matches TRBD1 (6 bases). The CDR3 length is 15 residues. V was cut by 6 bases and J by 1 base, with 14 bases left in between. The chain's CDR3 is CASRWDTQGTDTQYF. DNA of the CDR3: TGTGCCAGCAGGTGGGACACCCAGGGCACAGATACGCAGTATTTT.

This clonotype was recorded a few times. CDR3: CSVPTDTDTQYF. CDR3 nucleotide sequence: TGCAGCGTGCCGACAGACACAGATACGCAGTATTTT. The chain joins TRBV29-1 to TRBJ2-3; perhaps TRBD1 as D (5 bases). The V and J ends lost 6 bases and 2 bases respectively, with 9 bases between them. The germline CDR1 and CDR2 sequences are SQVTM and ANQGSEA. The CDR3 is 12 amino acids.

The chain's CDR3 is CASTLSRGYNEQFF. CDR3 DNA sequence: TGTGCCAGTACTTTATCGAGGGGTTACAATGAGCAGTTCTTC. The gene calls are TRBV19 and TRBJ2-1; D is perhaps TRBD1 or TRBD2 (5 bases each). The germline V gene encodes CDR1 LNHDA and CDR2 SQIVND (reference sequence). The V end lost 7 bases, the J end lost 4 bases, and 14 bases lay between the germline ends. The CDR3 covers 14 residues.

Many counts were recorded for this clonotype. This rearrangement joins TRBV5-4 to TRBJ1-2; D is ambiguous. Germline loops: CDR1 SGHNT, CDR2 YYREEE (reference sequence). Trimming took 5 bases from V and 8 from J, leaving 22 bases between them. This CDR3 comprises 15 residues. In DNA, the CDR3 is TGTGCCAGCAGACCCGGCGGGCAGGAGGGAAAAGGCTACACCTTC. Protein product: CASRPGGQEGKGYTF.